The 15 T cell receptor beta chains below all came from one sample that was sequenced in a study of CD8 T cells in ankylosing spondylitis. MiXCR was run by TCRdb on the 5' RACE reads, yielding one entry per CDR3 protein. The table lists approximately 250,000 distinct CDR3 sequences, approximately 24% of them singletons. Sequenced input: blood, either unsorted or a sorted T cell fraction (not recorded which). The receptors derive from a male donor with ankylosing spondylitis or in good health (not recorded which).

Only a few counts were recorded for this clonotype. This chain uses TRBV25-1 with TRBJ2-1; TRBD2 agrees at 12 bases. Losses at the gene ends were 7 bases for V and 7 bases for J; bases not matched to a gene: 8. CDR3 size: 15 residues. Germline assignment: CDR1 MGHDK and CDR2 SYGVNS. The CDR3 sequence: CASIGLAGGPNEQFF. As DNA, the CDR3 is TGTGCCAGCATAGGGCTAGCGGGGGGGCCGAATGAGCAGTTCTTC.

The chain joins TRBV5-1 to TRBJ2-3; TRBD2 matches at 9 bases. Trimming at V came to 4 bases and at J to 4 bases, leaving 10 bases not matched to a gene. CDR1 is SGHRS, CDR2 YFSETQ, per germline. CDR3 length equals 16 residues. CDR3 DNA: TGCGCCAGCAGCCCCCCTGGCGGGGGGGCCCCAGATACGCAGTATTTT. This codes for CASSPPGGGAPDTQYF.

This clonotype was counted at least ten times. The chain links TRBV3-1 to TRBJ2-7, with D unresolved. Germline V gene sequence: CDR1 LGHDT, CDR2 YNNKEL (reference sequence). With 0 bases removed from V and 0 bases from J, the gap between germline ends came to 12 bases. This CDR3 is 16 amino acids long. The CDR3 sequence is CASSQDLVRSSYEQYF. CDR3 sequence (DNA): TGTGCCAGCAGCCAAGATCTGGTCCGGAGCTCCTACGAGCAGTACTTC.

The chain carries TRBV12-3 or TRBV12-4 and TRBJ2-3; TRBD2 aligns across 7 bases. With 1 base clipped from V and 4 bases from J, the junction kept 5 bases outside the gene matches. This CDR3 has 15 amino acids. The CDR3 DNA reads TGTGCCAGCAGTTTAGGGACTAGTGGGGCAGATACGCAGTATTTT. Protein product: CASSLGTSGADTQYF.

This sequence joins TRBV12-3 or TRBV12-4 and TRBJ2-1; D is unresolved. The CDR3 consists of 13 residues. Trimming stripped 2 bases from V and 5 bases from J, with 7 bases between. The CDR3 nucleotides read TGTGCCAGCAGTTTACTGGAGAACAATGAGCAGTTCTTC. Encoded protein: CASSLLENNEQFF.

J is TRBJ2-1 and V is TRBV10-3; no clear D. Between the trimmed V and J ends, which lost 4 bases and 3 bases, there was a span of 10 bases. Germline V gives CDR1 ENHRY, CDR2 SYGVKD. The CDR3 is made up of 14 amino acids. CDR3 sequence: CAISGAADYNEQFF. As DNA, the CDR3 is TGTGCCATCAGTGGGGCCGCGGACTACAATGAGCAGTTCTTC.

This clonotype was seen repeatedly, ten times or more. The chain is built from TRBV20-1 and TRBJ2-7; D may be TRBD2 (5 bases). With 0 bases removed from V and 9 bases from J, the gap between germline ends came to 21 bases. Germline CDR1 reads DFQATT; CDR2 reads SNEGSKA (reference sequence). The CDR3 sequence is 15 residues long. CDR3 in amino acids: CSARDIGLPGNGQYF. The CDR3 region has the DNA TGCAGTGCTAGAGACATAGGACTCCCCGGGAATGGGCAGTACTTC.

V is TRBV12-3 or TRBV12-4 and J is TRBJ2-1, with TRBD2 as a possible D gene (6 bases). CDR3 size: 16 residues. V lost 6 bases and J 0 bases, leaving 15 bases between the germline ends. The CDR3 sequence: CASRGGSRSSYNEQFF. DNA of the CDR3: TGTGCCAGCAGGGGGGGAAGTCGAAGCTCCTACAATGAGCAGTTCTTC.

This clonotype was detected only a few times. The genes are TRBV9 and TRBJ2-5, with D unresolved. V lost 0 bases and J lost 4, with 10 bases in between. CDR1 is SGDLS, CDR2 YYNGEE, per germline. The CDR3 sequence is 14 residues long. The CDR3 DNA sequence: TGTGCCAGCAGCGTAGTGGCACAGCGAGAGACCCAGTACTTC. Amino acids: CASSVVAQRETQYF.

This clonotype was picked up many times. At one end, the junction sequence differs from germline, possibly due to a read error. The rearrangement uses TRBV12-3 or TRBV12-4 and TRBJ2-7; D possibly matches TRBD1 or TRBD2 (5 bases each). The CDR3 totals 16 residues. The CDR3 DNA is TGTGCCAGCAGTCCCCAAGGGACCTCGATATCCTCCGAGCAGTACTTC. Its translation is CASSPQGTSISSEQYF.

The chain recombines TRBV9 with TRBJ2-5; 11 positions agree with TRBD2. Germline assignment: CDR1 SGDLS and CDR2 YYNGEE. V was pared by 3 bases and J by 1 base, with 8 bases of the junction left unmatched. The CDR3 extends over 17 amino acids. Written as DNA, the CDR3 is TGTGCCAGCAGCGGAGCGATTAGCGGGGGGGCCCAAGAGACCCAGTACTTC. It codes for CASSGAISGGAQETQYF.

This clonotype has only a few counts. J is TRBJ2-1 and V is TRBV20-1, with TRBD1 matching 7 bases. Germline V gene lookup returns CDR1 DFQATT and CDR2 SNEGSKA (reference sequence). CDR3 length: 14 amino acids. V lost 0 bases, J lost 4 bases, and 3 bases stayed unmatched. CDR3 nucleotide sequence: TGCAGTGCTAGAGATAGGACAGGTTACAATGAGCAGTTCTTC. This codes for CSARDRTGYNEQFF.

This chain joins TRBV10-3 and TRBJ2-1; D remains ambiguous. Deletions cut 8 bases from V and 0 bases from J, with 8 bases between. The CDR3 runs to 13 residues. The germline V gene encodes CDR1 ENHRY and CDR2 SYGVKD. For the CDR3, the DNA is TGTGCCATCCCGGGCGACTCCTACAATGAGCAGTTCTTC. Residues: CAIPGDSYNEQFF.

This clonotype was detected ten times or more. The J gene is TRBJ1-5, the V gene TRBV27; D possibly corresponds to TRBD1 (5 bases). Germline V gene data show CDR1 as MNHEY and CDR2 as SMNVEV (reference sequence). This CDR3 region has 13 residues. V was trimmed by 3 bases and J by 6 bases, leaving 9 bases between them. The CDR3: CASSLWGGQPQHF. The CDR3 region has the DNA TGTGCCAGCAGTTTGTGGGGGGGTCAGCCCCAGCATTTT.

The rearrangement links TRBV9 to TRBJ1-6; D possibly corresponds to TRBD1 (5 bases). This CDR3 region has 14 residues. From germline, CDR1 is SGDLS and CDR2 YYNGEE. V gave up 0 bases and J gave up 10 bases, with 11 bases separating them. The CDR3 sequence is CASSVGREGSPLHF. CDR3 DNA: TGTGCCAGCAGCGTAGGCAGGGAAGGGTCACCCCTCCACTTT.